The next 18 T cell receptor beta chains were all read from a single sample in a study of cytomegalovirus exposure and HLA in healthy donors. Assay used: immunoSEQ multiplex PCR; TCRdb lists only in-frame clones, some missing. This sample has roughly 68,000 clones, with 75% to 90% found just once. The sample taken for sequencing was PBMCs. The origin of the receptors is a woman under 30 in good health and CMV-seronegative.

A few counts support this clone. The chain uses TRBV14 and TRBJ1-1; 10 bases match TRBD1. V lost 0 bases, J lost 7 bases, and 8 bases stayed unmatched. This CDR3 has 16 residues. Germline V gene sequence: CDR1 SGHDN, CDR2 FVKESK. CDR3 amino acids: CASSQDGWTGGNEAFF. CDR3 bases: TGTGCCAGCAGCCAAGATGGTTGGACAGGGGGGAATGAAGCTTTCTTT.

The genes are TRBV2 and TRBJ2-7; 9 bases match TRBD2. The CDR3 contains 14 residues. V was pared by 5 bases and J by 4 bases, with 6 bases of the junction left unmatched. Germline CDR1 and CDR2: SNHLY and FYNNEI. CDR3 nucleotides: TGTGCCAGCAGTTTGACTAGCGGTAGATACGAGCAGTACTTC. Encoded protein: CASSLTSGRYEQYF.

This chain uses TRBV7-7 with TRBJ2-1, with 10 bases lining up with TRBD2. Germline V lookup: CDR1 SSHAT, CDR2 FNYEAQ (reference sequence). This CDR3 has 16 residues. V was pared by 4 bases and J by 9 bases, with 12 bases of the junction left unmatched. CDR3 residues: CASSSLASGRMSEQFF. In DNA form, the CDR3 reads TGTGCCAGCAGCTCCCTGGCTAGCGGGAGAATGAGTGAGCAGTTCTTC.

The V gene is TRBV4-1, the J gene TRBJ2-3, with 7 nucleotides matching TRBD2. This CDR3 is 18 amino acids long. Unmatched junction bases numbered 18, after V lost 4 bases and J lost 5 bases. Germline-derived CDR1 and CDR2 are MGHRA and YSYEKL. The CDR3, as DNA: TGCGCCAGCAGCCGGACGTATGGCGGGAGCGTGATGGGAGATACGCAGTATTTT. It encodes CASSRTYGGSVMGDTQYF.

The chain uses TRBV19 and TRBJ2-1, with 13 nucleotides matching TRBD2. V lost 1 base, J lost 4 bases, and 10 bases stayed unmatched. Per germline, CDR1 LNHDA and CDR2 SQIVND (reference sequence). The length of the CDR3 is 19 residues. The CDR3 DNA reads as TGTGCCAGTAGTATAGTCGGACTAGCGGGAGATTGGGGATACAATGAGCAGTTCTTC. Encoded protein: CASSIVGLAGDWGYNEQFF.

This clone was observed a handful of times. The genes are TRBV5-4 and TRBJ1-2, with no clear D. The CDR3 is 14 amino acids. V was trimmed by 0 bases and J by 4 bases, leaving 10 bases between them. From germline, CDR1 is SGHNT and CDR2 YYREEE (reference sequence). The CDR3 reads CASSLGRLRYGYTF. The CDR3 DNA follows: TGTGCCAGCAGCTTGGGCAGGTTACGCTATGGCTACACCTTC.

This clone was found once. V is TRBV4-1 and J is TRBJ1-4; 8 bases map to TRBD1. This CDR3 spans 16 amino acids. Losses at the gene ends were 8 bases for V and 2 bases for J; bases not matched to a gene: 10. The germline CDR1 and CDR2 sequences are MGHRA and YSYEKL. The CDR3, as DNA: TGCGCCAGCGCCCGACAGGGACAGGTGACTAATGAAAAACTGTTTTTT. Its protein product is CASARQGQVTNEKLFF.

The chain joins TRBV7-9 to TRBJ2-7; 10 positions match TRBD1. The junction had 9 bases not matched to a gene; V was cut back by 9 bases and J by 4 bases. Germline-derived CDR1 and CDR2 are SEHNR and FQNEAQ (reference sequence). This CDR3 has 14 amino acids. This CDR3 is CASSKDRGIYEQYF. The CDR3 DNA reads as TGTGCCAGTTCGAAGGACAGGGGGATTTACGAGCAGTACTTC.

This clone was detected once. The chain has TRBV6-5 and TRBJ1-5; D possibly corresponds to TRBD1 (6 bases). Germline V CDR1 and CDR2: MNHEY, SVGAGI. The CDR3 runs to 15 residues. Deletions cut 6 bases from V and 6 bases from J, with 18 bases between. The CDR3 reads CASSRRAGGSQPQHF. The CDR3 DNA sequence: TGTGCCAGCAGCCGCCGCGCGGGGGGCAGTCAGCCCCAGCATTTT.

This rearrangement joins TRBV9 to TRBJ2-6, with D unresolved. The CDR3 consists of 16 residues. Trimming cost V 0 bases and J 0 bases, with 7 bases left between them. Per germline, CDR1 SGDLS and CDR2 YYNGEE. The CDR3 sequence is CASSVGHLSGANVLTF. CDR3 DNA: TGTGCCAGCAGCGTAGGGCATCTCTCTGGGGCCAACGTCCTGACTTTC. The full variable domain, in which reference TRBV9 and TRBJ2-6 provide the parts outside the CDR3, is DSGVTQTPKHLITATGQRVTLRCSPRSGDLSVYWYQQSLDQGLQFLIQYYNGEERAKGNILERFSAQQFPDLHSELNLSSLELGDSALYFCASSVGHLSGANVLTFGAGSRLTVL.

The CDR3 region is CASSLVLGADIQYF. The CDR3 bases are TGTGCCAGCAGCTTAGTTCTGGGTGCGGACATTCAGTACTTC. The V gene is TRBV7-2, the J gene TRBJ2-4; no definite D call. Germline V gene lookup returns CDR1 SGHTA and CDR2 FQGNSA. This CDR3 has 14 amino acids. Trimming removed 1 base at V and 8 bases at J, with 12 bases between.

The V and J genes are TRBV6-1 and TRBJ2-1; the D gene is possibly TRBD2 (5 bases). V lost 7 bases, J lost 8 bases, and 18 bases lay in between. CDR1 MNHNS and CDR2 SASEGT come from the germline V gene. The CDR3 covers 14 residues. In DNA form, the CDR3 reads TGTGCCAGCACCGAATTTCGGGGATCGGATGAGCAGTTCTTC. It specifies CASTEFRGSDEQFF.

This clone was recorded only once. V usage is TRBV28 and J usage is TRBJ1-1, with TRBD1 matching 7 bases. V dropped 8 bases and J dropped 4; count of bases not matched to a gene: 10. Looked up from germline, CDR1 is MDHEN and CDR2 is SYDVKM. The CDR3 covers 14 residues. The CDR3 DNA is TGTGCCAGCGACAGGGTTATTCGGGGCACTGAAGCTTTCTTT. Protein product: CASDRVIRGTEAFF.

V and J are TRBV6-6 and TRBJ2-2; 8 bases line up with TRBD1. This CDR3 region has 16 residues. From germline, CDR1 is MNHNY and CDR2 SVGAGI (reference sequence). V lost 0 bases, J lost 6 bases, and 6 bases stayed unmatched. The CDR3 loop is CASSYSSRGLAGELFF. The CDR3 DNA follows: TGTGCCAGCAGTTACTCGAGCAGGGGGCTAGCCGGGGAGCTGTTTTTT.

V gene TRBV2 combines with J gene TRBJ2-1; TRBD2 matches 9 bases. Losses at the gene ends were 4 bases for V and 1 base for J; bases not matched to a gene: 8. The germline V gene has CDR1 SNHLY and CDR2 FYNNEI. The CDR3 is 17 amino acids. The CDR3 sequence: CASSVRASGTSYNEQFF. CDR3 coding DNA: TGTGCCAGCAGTGTAAGGGCTAGCGGGACTTCCTACAATGAGCAGTTCTTC.

The rearrangement joins TRBV4-1 to TRBJ2-1; 9 bases map to TRBD1. Germline V CDR1 and CDR2: MGHRA, YSYEKL. The V and J ends lost 5 bases and 7 bases, in that order; junction bases with no gene match: 6. The CDR3 has 14 residues. The CDR3 nucleotides read TGCGCCAGCAGCAGGACAGGGGCGGGGAATGAGCAGTTCTTC. This gives the protein CASSRTGAGNEQFF.

V and J are TRBV25-1 and TRBJ2-7; TRBD1 is a possible D gene (6 bases). The CDR3 has 14 amino acids. Trimming cost V 6 bases and J 2 bases, with 14 bases left between them. The germline gives CDR1 MGHDK, CDR2 SYGVNS. The CDR3 protein is CASRPPGEAYEQYF. CDR3 nucleotides: TGTGCCAGCAGGCCCCCAGGGGAAGCCTACGAGCAGTACTTC.

The chain links TRBV29-1 to TRBJ2-3; D is uncertain. The germline V gene encodes CDR1 SQVTM and CDR2 ANQGSEA. The CDR3 totals 14 residues. The V gene lost 0 bases and the J gene lost 0 bases, with 7 bases spanning the gap. The CDR3 coding sequence is TGCAGCGTTGAAGACGGGTCTAGCACAGATACGCAGTATTTT. It yields the protein CSVEDGSSTDTQYF.